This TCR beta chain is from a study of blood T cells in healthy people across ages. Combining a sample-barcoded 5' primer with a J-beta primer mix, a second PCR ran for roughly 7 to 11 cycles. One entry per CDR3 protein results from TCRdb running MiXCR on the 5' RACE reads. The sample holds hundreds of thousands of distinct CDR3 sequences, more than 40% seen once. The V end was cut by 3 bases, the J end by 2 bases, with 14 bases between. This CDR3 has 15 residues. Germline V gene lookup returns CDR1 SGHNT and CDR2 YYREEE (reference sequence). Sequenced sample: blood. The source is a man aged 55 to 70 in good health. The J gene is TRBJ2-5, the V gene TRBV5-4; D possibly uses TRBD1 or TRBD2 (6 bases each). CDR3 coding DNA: TGTGCCAGCAGCTGGTGGGGGGCCCTTCAAGAGACCCAGTACTTC. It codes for CASSWWGALQETQYF.